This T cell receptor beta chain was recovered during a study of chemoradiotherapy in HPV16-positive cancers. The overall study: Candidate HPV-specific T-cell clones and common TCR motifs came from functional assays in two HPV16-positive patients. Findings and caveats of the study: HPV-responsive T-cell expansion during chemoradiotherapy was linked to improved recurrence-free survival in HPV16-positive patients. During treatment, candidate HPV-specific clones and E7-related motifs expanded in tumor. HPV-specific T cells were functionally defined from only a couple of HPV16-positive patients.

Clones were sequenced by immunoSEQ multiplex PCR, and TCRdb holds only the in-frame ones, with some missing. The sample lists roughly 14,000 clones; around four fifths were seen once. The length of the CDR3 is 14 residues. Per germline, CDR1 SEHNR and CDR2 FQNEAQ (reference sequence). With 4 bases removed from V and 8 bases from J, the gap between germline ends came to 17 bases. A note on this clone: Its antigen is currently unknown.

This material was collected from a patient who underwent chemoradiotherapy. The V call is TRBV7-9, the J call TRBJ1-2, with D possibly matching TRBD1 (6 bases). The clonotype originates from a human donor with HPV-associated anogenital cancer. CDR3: CASSSNTGKGGYTF. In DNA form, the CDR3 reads TGTGCCAGCAGCTCAAACACAGGGAAAGGGGGCTACACCTTC.